These T cell receptor beta chains were read from a single sample in a study of shared clonotypes between healthy human individuals. TCRdb keeps only in-frame clones here, not all; method: immunoSEQ multiplex PCR. The table records roughly 600,000 clones, about 98% of them present only once. The sample taken for sequencing was naive CD8+ T cells sorted from blood. The origin of the receptors is a man under 40 in good health. CDR3s include the opening cysteine and the closing phenylalanine or tryptophan. The D gene is left open where the match is weak. Size values are once, few and many counts, or a class for expanded clones, and some rows have none.

clone_size	v_call	j_call	d_call	cdr3_nt	cdr3_aa
-	TRBV4-1	TRBJ2-1	-	TGCGCCAGCAGCCAAGAAGGCGGGAACAATGAGCAGTTCTTC	CASSQEGGNNEQFF
once	TRBV29-1	TRBJ2-7	-	TGCAGCGTTGGGGGACGGGACCCCAGGAGCTCCTACGAGCAGTACTTC	CSVGGRDPRSSYEQYF
-	TRBV7-6	TRBJ1-1	-	TGTGCCAGCAGCACAGGGCTGAACACTGAAGCTTTCTTT	CASSTGLNTEAFF
-	TRBV19	TRBJ2-7	-	TGTGCCAGTAGTTCCCAATATTCCCCCTACGAGCAGTACTTC	CASSSQYSPYEQYF
-	TRBV10-2	TRBJ1-5	TRBD1	TGCGCCAGCAGTGAGAGGGGGACAGGGTATCAGCCCCAGCATTTT	CASSERGTGYQPQHF
-	TRBV5-8	TRBJ2-1	TRBD1	TGTGCCAGCAGCTCTATCACAGGGGTTGTGGGAAACTTTTACAATGAGCAGTTCTTC	CASSSITGVVGNFYNEQFF
-	TRBV9	TRBJ1-2	-	TGTGCCAGCAGCCCCCGGGACCGAACTAACTATGGCTACACCTTC	CASSPRDRTNYGYTF
-	TRBV7-6	TRBJ2-7	-	TGTGCCAGCAGCTTAGTAGGGGATCCTCCCTACGAGCAGTACTTC	CASSLVGDPPYEQYF
-	TRBV6-5	TRBJ2-1	-	TGTGCCAGCAGCCACGGCCTTAATGAGCAGTTCTTC	CASSHGLNEQFF
-	TRBV6-1	TRBJ2-7	-	TGTGCCAGCAGTGAAGTTGGGTACGAGCAGTACTTC	CASSEVGYEQYF
-	TRBV7-8	TRBJ2-4	TRBD2	TGTGCCAGCAGCTCCGGGACTAGCGGGAGCTTCAAAAACATTCAGTACTTC	CASSSGTSGSFKNIQYF
-	TRBV6-5	TRBJ1-1	-	TGTGCCAGCAGTTACACGACAGGAATTGAAGCTTTCTTT	CASSYTTGIEAFF
-	TRBV12-5	TRBJ2-7	-	TGTGCTAGTGGTTTGGTACCTATTCAGGGGTGGTGCGAGCAGTACTTC	CASGLVPIQGWCEQYF
-	TRBV5-1	TRBJ2-7	-	TGCGCCAGCAGCTTGGGTCACGAGCAGTACTTC	CASSLGHEQYF
-	TRBV6-1	TRBJ2-5	-	TGTGCCGGGAAGGGGACGGACCAAGAGACCCAGTACTTC	CAGKGTDQETQYF
-	TRBV7-6	TRBJ2-7	TRBD2	TGTGCCAGCAGCTTAGAGCCGGGACTAGCGGCATACGAGCAGTACTTC	CASSLEPGLAAYEQYF
-	TRBV11-3	TRBJ2-7	-	TGTGCCAGCAGCCCCGAAGGGGGAGTAGGCTACGAGCAGTACTTC	CASSPEGGVGYEQYF
-	TRBV15	TRBJ2-1	TRBD2	TGTGCCACCAGCAGAGATGGGGCCAGCGGGAGAGTCCCTCGAGGTGAGCAGTTCTTC	CATSRDGASGRVPRGEQFF
-	TRBV7-6	TRBJ2-1	-	TGTGCCAGCAGCTTCGGACGAAATGAGCAGTTCTTC	CASSFGRNEQFF
-	TRBV7-6	TRBJ2-5	TRBD2	TGTGCCAGCAGCTCCAGGGACGGGAGGTTGGAGACCCAGTACTTC	CASSSRDGRLETQYF